This T cell receptor beta chain was found in a study of T cell responses to AZD1222 COVID-19 vaccine (dated by TCRdb to the early 2020s). A note on the overall study: AZD1222 recipients with second doses at about 4 weeks or about 12 weeks were pooled, because spike-specific TCR depth and breadth did not differ between schedules. Trial participants were enrolled by age into 18-55, 56-69 and 70-plus year subgroups, with about 150, 27 and 61 TCR-sequenced participants respectively. A total of 233 trial participants underwent TCR sequencing, of whom about 210 had received two doses of AZD1222 and some 25 had received two doses of the MenACWY control vaccine.

This clone was seen a handful of times. What antigen it recognizes has not been identified. The record has no base qualities; no much larger clone is one base away. What the authors observed across the whole study: The vaccine-associated CD4 TCRs covered the entire spike protein, and the dominant responses fell in regions 160-218 and 743-854. Participants were mostly white British and included more females than males, and it was suggested by the authors that clonal diversity may have been underestimated. Conclusions about previously exposed vaccinees were limited because only six AZD1222 recipients were SARS-CoV-2 seropositive at baseline. Because no day 14 peak-response samples were available, repertoires were characterized only after the peak T cell response. After two AZD1222 doses, spike-specific TCR breadth and depth were significantly higher than at day 0 and than in MenACWY recipients. In the small 56-69-year group, the increase in depth fell short of significance, most likely because of low power. Epitopes outside the regions mutated in the B.1.351 and B.1.1.7 variants were reportedly recognized by nearly half of the unique spike-specific TCRs.

The CDR3 regions of human TCRbeta chains were analyzed by immunosequencing. In the source study's methods: Repertoire TCRs were matched against a reference library of SARS-CoV-2-specific TCRs generated with the MIRA antigen-specificity platform. Breadth was defined as the fraction of unique TCRs that were SARS-CoV-2-associated, and depth was defined as the fraction of total T cells that were SARS-CoV-2-associated. Each spike-specific TCR was assigned to its reactive spike region and to a CD4 or CD8 class using the MIRA data. Log10-transformed breadth and depth values were compared by one-way ANOVA with Sidak's multiple comparisons tests. TCRdb obtained this table from immuneACCESS and retained in-frame rearrangements with V and J assigned. These tables miss some clones; where compared with another copy, unresolved V genes account for less than half of the shortfall, and the remainder is unexplained. V, J and clone size reflect that table, while D and trimming were determined from the DNA. Across this sample there are about 21,000 clones, with 82% seen only once. Over 40% of the sample is taken by the ten largest.

In light of the paper, this sample's time point label describes: baseline before first vaccination. The vaccinee samples were drawn from two UK trials, COV001 and COV002, one of which was a single-blind randomized controlled phase 2/3 trial testing AZD1222 (ChAdOx1 nCoV-19) in healthy adults. For TCRbeta chain sequencing, PBMC samples from trial participants were taken at day 0 and at day 28 after the second dose. The clonotype originates from an adult in good health. This sample comprised peripheral blood, obtained on day 0 of AZD1222 vaccination.

At the DNA level, the sequence is TGCGCCAGCAGCTTGGGGCTACCCCACAATGAGCAGTTCTTC. Its translation is CASSLGLPHNEQFF. This sequence uses TRBV5-1 and TRBJ2-1; too little of a D gene remains to name it. The germline V gene sets CDR1 to SGHRS and CDR2 to YFSETQ. V sheds 0 bases and J sheds 5 bases, leaving 9 bases between their ends. Spanning cysteine to phenylalanine, the CDR3 consists of 14 amino acids. The only DNA kept is the CDR3, 42 bases in frame from the first base.